The clone carrying this TCR beta chain occurred many times. Patients picked for sequencing had shown CD8+CD57+ cell expansion detected by flow cytometry. Severe acquired aplastic anemia was present in every patient. Receipt of therapy had not occurred in any patient by the time of blood sampling. This sample was included in a study of CD8+CD57+ T cells in acquired aplastic anemia. V shed 5 bases and J shed 0 bases, with 13 bases lying between them. This CDR3 contains 15 residues. CDR1 and CDR2 from the germline V gene are SGHTA and FQGNSA. Profiles of TCR beta VDJ and CDR3 were generated from a genomic DNA template. TCRdb reprocessed the reads via MiXCR and lists one record per CDR3 protein. The sample contains 100,000 to 150,000 distinct CDR3 sequences, less than 50% of which appear only once.

This chain uses TRBV7-2 with TRBJ1-2; possibly TRBD1 for D (5 bases). This sequence was found in a human donor with aplastic anemia. The specimen was sorted CD4+, CD8+, or CD8+CD57+ T cells (not recorded which) from PBMCs. The CDR3 is CASSTLQGTNYGYTF. DNA for the CDR3: TGTGCCAGCAGCACACTTCAGGGCACTAACTATGGCTACACCTTC.